The entry below describes one TCR beta chain. The data were obtained in a study of T-cell memory formation after mild COVID-19. TCRdb itself ran the 5' RACE reads through MiXCR, one entry per CDR3 protein. In the table there are under 400,000 distinct CDR3 sequences, around 27% of which are singletons. The CDR3 runs 13 residues. Germline assignment: CDR1 MNHNS and CDR2 SASEGT. V gave up 5 bases and J gave up 11 bases, with 18 bases separating them. The chain uses TRBV6-1 and TRBJ1-1; TRBD1 might be the D (5 bases). The sequencing input was PBMCs or a T cell subset sorted from them (not recorded which). The origin of this receptor is an adult woman who had mild COVID-19 (a few samples of this study predate the infection). Cell type and time point are not known. The CDR3 nucleotides are TGTGCCAGCAGTCCCTGGGACCGTAGGAAGGCTTTCTTT. This gives the protein CASSPWDRRKAFF.